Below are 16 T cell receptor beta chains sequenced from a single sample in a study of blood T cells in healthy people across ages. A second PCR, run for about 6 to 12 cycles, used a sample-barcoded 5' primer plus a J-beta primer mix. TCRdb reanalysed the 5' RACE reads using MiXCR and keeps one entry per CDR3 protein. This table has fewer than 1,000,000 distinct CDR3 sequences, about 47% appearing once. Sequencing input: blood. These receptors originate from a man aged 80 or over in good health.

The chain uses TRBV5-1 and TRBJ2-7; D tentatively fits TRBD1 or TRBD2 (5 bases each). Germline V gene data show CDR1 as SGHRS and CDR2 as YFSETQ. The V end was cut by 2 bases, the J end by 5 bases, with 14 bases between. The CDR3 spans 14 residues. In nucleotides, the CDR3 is TGCGCCAGCAGCTTCTCAAACGGGGCGGACGAGCAGTACTTC. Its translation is CASSFSNGADEQYF.

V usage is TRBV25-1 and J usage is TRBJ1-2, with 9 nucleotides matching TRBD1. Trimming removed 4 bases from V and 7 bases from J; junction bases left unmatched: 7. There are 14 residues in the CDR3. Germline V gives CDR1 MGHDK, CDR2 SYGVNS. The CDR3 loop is CASSGTGVGSGYTF. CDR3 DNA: TGTGCCAGCAGTGGGACAGGGGTGGGCTCTGGCTACACCTTC.

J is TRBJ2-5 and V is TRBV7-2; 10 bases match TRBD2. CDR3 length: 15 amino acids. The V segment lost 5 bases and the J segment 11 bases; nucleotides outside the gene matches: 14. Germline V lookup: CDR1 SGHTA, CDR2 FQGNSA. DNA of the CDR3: TGTGCCAGCAGCCGGACTAGCGGAGGGTACAATGAGCAGTACTTC. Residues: CASSRTSGGYNEQYF.

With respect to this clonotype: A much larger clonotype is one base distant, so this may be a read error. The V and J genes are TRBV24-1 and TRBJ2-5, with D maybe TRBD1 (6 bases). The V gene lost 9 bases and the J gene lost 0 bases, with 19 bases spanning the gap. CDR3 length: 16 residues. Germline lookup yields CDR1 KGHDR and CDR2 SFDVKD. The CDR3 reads CATSLRPGHDQETQYF. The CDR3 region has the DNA TGTGCCACCTCTCTCCGGCCGGGACACGACCAAGAGACCCAGTACTTC.

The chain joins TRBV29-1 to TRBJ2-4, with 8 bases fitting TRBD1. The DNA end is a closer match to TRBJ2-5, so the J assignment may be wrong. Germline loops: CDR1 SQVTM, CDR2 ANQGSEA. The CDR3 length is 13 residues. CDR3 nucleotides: TGCAGCGTGCCCCGACAGGGGTGGGAGACCCAGTACTTC. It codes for CSVPRQGWETQYF.

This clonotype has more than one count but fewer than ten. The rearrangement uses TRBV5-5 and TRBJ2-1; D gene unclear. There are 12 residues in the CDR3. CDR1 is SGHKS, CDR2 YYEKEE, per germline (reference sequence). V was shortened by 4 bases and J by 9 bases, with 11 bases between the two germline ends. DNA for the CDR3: TGTGCCAGCAGCCCTCCAGTTCCTGAGCAGTTCTTC. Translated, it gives CASSPPVPEQFF.

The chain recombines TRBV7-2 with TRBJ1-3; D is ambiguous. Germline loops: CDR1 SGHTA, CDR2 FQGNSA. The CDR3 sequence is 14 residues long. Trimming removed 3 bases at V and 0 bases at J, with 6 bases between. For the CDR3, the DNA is TGTGCCAGCAGCTTTAAAAGCTCTGGAAACACCATATATTTT. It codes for CASSFKSSGNTIYF.

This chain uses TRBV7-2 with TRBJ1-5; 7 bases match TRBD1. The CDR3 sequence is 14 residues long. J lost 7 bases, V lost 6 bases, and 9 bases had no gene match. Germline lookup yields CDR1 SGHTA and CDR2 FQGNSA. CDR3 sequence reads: CASSTQGGGQPQHF. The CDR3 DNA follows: TGTGCCAGCAGTACTCAGGGAGGGGGCCAGCCCCAGCATTTT.

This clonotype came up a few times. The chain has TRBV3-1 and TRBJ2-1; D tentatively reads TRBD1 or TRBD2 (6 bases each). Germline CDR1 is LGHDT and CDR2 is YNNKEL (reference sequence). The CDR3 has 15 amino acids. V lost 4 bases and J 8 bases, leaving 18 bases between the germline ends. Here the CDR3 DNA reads TGTGCCAGCAGCCCCGGGACATCTGGCGGGGATGAGCAGTTCTTC. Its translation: CASSPGTSGGDEQFF.

CDR3 in amino acids: CASSQGLELADSYNEQFF. The CDR3 DNA reads as TGCGCCAGCAGCCAAGGACTAGAGCTAGCGGACTCCTACAATGAGCAGTTCTTC. The chain recombines TRBV4-1 with TRBJ2-1, with 7 bases that match TRBD2. The germline gives CDR1 MGHRA, CDR2 YSYEKL. This CDR3 is 18 amino acids long. J gave up 0 bases and V 1 base, and 9 bases lay outside the gene matches.

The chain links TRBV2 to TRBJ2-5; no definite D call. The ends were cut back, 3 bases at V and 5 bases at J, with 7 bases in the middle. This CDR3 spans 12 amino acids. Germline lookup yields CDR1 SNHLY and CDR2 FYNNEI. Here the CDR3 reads CASSDPWETQYF. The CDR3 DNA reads TGTGCCAGCAGTGACCCATGGGAGACCCAGTACTTC.

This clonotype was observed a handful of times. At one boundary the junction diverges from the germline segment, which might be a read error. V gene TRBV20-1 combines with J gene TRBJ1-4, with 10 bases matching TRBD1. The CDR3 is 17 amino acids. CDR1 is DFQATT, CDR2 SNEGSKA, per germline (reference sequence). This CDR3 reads CSARDPQRGQGDEKLFF. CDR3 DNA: TGCAGTGCTAGAGACCCACAACGTGGACAGGGGGATGAAAAGCTGTTTTTT.

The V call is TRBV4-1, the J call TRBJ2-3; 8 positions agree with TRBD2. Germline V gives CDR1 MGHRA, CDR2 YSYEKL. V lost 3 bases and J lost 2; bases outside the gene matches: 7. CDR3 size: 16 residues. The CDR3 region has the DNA TGCGCCAGCAGCCATGGACTAGCTGGAAACACAGATACGCAGTATTTT. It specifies CASSHGLAGNTDTQYF.

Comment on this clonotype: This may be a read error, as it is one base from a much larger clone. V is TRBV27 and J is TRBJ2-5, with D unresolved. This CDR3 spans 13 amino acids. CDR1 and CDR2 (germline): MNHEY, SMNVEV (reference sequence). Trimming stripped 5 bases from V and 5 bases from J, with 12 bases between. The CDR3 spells CASSDKGAETQYF. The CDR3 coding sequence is TGTGCCAGCAGTGACAAGGGCGCGGAGACCCAGTACTTC.

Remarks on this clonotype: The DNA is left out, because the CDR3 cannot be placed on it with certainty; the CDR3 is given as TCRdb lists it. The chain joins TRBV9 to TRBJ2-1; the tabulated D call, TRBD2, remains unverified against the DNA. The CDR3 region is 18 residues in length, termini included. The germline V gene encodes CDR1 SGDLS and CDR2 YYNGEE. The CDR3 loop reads CASSVVASGSPQRNELFF.

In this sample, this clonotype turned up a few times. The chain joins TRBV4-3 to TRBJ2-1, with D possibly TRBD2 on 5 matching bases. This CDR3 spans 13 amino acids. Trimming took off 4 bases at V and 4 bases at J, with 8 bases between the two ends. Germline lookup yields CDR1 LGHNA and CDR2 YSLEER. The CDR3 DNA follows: TGCGCCAGCAGCCTTCGGACTTACAATGAGCAGTTCTTC. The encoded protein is CASSLRTYNEQFF.